Shown below are 12 T cell receptor beta chains from a single sample sequenced in a study of blood T cell repertoires in COVID-19. The protocol was immunoSEQ multiplex PCR, while the TCRdb copy is restricted to in-frame clones and leaves out a portion. Here the sample spans approximately 280,000 clones, about 83% being singletons. The sample was PBMCs or T cells enriched from blood (not recorded which). These receptors were obtained from a woman in her thirties or forties who had recovered from COVID-19.

This clone showed up just a few times. The chain has TRBV9 and TRBJ2-5, with TRBD1 identical over 7 bases. The CDR3 is made up of 15 amino acids. The ends lost 2 bases at V and 2 bases at J; junction bases unmatched: 6. CDR1 is SGDLS, CDR2 YYNGEE, per germline. The CDR3 here is CASSVSPGQQETQYF. CDR3 sequence (DNA): TGTGCCAGCAGCGTGTCCCCGGGACAGCAAGAGACCCAGTACTTC.

The CDR3 protein is CASSFRGGLAFF. CDR3 in DNA: TGTGCCAGCAGCTTTAGGGGGGGCTTAGCTTTCTTT. The chain combines TRBV11-3 with TRBJ1-1; D perhaps matches TRBD1 (6 bases). The germline V gene has CDR1 SGHNT and CDR2 YENEEA. V lost 3 bases, J lost 10 bases, and 12 bases lay in between. The CDR3 is 12 amino acids. Drawing the rest from reference TRBV11-3 and TRBJ1-1, the complete variable domain is EAGVVQSPRYKIIEKKQPVAFWCNPISGHNTLYWYLQNLGQGPELLIRYENEEAVDDSQLPKDRFSAERLKGVDSTLKIQPAELGDSAVYLCASSFRGGLAFFGQGTRLTVV.

The genes are TRBV7-9 and TRBJ2-1; 10 bases agree with TRBD2. V trimming: 3 bases; J trimming: 3 bases; junction bases outside the gene matches: 5. Germline V gene lookup returns CDR1 SEHNR and CDR2 FQNEAQ (reference sequence). This CDR3 has 16 residues. The CDR3 DNA reads as TGTGCCAGCAGCTTCCTTCTAGCGGGAGACTACAATGAGCAGTTCTTC. Its protein product is CASSFLLAGDYNEQFF.

CDR3 nucleotide sequence: TGTGCCAGCAGCTTAAGGGACAGGGGGCAGGACACTGAAGCTTTCTTT. It specifies CASSLRDRGQDTEAFF. This chain links TRBV7-3 with TRBJ1-1; 12 bases line up with TRBD1. The CDR3 totals 16 residues. Trimming cost V 1 base and J 3 bases; bases outside gene matches: 3. The germline V gene encodes CDR1 SGHTA and CDR2 FQGTGA.

The chain links TRBV7-2 to TRBJ2-1, with 11 bases identical to TRBD2. V was pared by 1 base and J by 2 bases, with 7 bases of the junction left unmatched. This CDR3 is 18 amino acids long. Per the germline V gene, CDR1 is SGHTA and CDR2 is FQGNSA. The CDR3 spells CASSLVSLAGGAYNEQFF. DNA for the CDR3: TGTGCCAGCAGCTTAGTGTCCCTAGCGGGAGGTGCCTACAATGAGCAGTTCTTC.

The chain couples TRBV4-3 to TRBJ2-7, with D tentatively TRBD1 (5 bases). The CDR3 is made up of 14 amino acids. Germline CDR1 LGHNA, CDR2 YSLEER. V was shortened by 0 bases and J by 2 bases, with 8 bases between the two germline ends. The CDR3 DNA reads as TGCGCCAGCAGCCAAGACAGGGTCGCCTACGAGCAGTACTTC. This translates into CASSQDRVAYEQYF.

This chain connects TRBV7-2 to TRBJ1-1; 10 nucleotides align to TRBD1. The CDR3 loop spans 15 amino acids. Germline CDR1 and CDR2: SGHTA and FQGNSA. The ends lost 5 bases at V and 7 bases at J; junction bases unmatched: 10. Written as DNA, the CDR3 is TGTGCCAGCAGCCCACGACAGGGGGCGAAGGATGAAGCTTTCTTT. It encodes CASSPRQGAKDEAFF.

This chain links TRBV7-2 with TRBJ1-2, with D uncertain. Trimming took off 5 bases at V and 1 base at J, with 14 bases between the two ends. The CDR3 consists of 15 residues. The germline V gene has CDR1 SGHTA and CDR2 FQGNSA. This CDR3 is CASSPRVRLNYGYTF. CDR3 sequence (DNA): TGTGCCAGCAGCCCGAGGGTCCGTCTTAACTATGGCTACACCTTC.

V is TRBV2 and J is TRBJ2-3, with D perhaps matching TRBD2 (6 bases). The CDR3 runs to 13 residues. Germline values: CDR1 SNHLY, CDR2 FYNNEI. The V end lost 7 bases, the J end lost 6 bases, and 14 bases lay between the germline ends. CDR3 DNA sequence: TGTGCCAGCAATCGGGAGAGGGCCGATACGCAGTATTTT. Translating gives CASNRERADTQYF.

The rearrangement uses TRBV5-1 and TRBJ1-2; TRBD1 matches 7 bases. Trimming cost V 2 bases and J 5 bases; bases outside gene matches: 6. Germline CDR1 and CDR2: SGHRS and YFSETQ. This CDR3 is 14 amino acids long. The DNA of the CDR3 is TGCGCCAGCAGCTTAACAGGGGTTATATATGGCTACACCTTC. Its translation is CASSLTGVIYGYTF.

V gene TRBV6-1 combines with J gene TRBJ1-5; no clear D. This CDR3 has 14 residues. Trimming left V 1 base short and J 9 bases short, with 13 bases between. CDR1 and CDR2 from the germline V gene are MNHNS and SASEGT. This chain's CDR3 is CASSEDPSGRPQHF. The CDR3 coding sequence is TGTGCCAGCAGTGAAGACCCCTCCGGGAGGCCCCAGCATTTT.

The rearrangement joins TRBV6-5 to TRBJ1-1; TRBD1 matches at 7 bases. Germline V gene lookup returns CDR1 MNHEY and CDR2 SVGAGI. J was trimmed by 1 base and V by 7 bases; bases with no gene match: 6. This CDR3 has 14 amino acids. CDR3 bases: TGTGCCAGCACCCAACAGGGGTCGAACACTGAAGCTTTCTTT. This translates into CASTQQGSNTEAFF.